The 26 T cell receptor beta chains listed next were all sequenced from one sample in a study of technical replicates of blood from a few donors. The assay was immunoSEQ multiplex PCR, and TCRdb's table has in-frame clones only and misses some. Here the sample spans around 83,000 clones, around 94% being singletons. Sequencing was carried out using T cells isolated from PBMCs. All receptors come from a human donor in good health.

This rearrangement joins TRBV10-3 to TRBJ1-3; the D is unclear. V shed 7 bases and J shed 6 bases, with 19 bases lying between them. This CDR3 is built from 15 residues. Per the germline V gene, CDR1 is ENHRY and CDR2 is SYGVKD. The CDR3 nucleotides are TGTGCCATCAACCCGGGTTGGTTTGGCGCAAACACCATATATTTT. It specifies CAINPGWFGANTIYF.

V and J are TRBV12-5 and TRBJ2-2; 9 bases line up with TRBD1. The V gene's germline CDR1 is LGHNT and CDR2 FRNRAP. The CDR3 is made up of 17 amino acids. With 1 base clipped from V and 6 bases from J, the junction kept 9 bases outside the gene matches. CDR3 residues: CASGLAIGQGTSGELFF. The CDR3, as DNA: TGTGCTAGTGGTTTGGCTATCGGACAGGGGACGTCCGGGGAGCTGTTTTTT.

This clone was observed a single time. The chain combines TRBV28 with TRBJ2-5, with 9 bases fitting TRBD1. Germline V gene sequence: CDR1 MDHEN, CDR2 SYDVKM. With V trimmed by 4 bases and J by 5 bases, 20 bases remained unmatched. This CDR3 is 19 amino acids long. The CDR3 DNA reads as TGTGCCAGCAGTTCCTCGGACAGGGGCAGAGGAGAAGTCCGGGAGACCCAGTACTTC. Residues: CASSSSDRGRGEVRETQYF. The full variable domain, with the rest looked up from reference TRBV28 and TRBJ2-5, is DVKVTQSSRYLVKRTGEKVFLECVQDMDHENMFWYRQDPGLGLRLIYFSYDVKMKEKGDIPEGYSVSREKKERFSLILESASTNQTSMYLCASSSSDRGRGEVRETQYFGPGTRLLVL.

The rearrangement joins TRBV5-6 to TRBJ2-3, with 11 bases matching TRBD2. The V and J ends lost 4 bases and 0 bases, in that order; junction bases with no gene match: 7. CDR1 SGHDT and CDR2 YYEEEE come from the germline V gene. The CDR3 covers 17 residues. This CDR3 reads CASSPGLAEFSTDTQYF. CDR3 nucleotides: TGTGCCAGCAGCCCGGGACTAGCGGAGTTTAGCACAGATACGCAGTATTTT.

The chain carries TRBV6-5 and TRBJ2-7; D remains ambiguous. The V gene lost 5 bases and the J gene lost 7 bases, with 15 bases spanning the gap. In germline, CDR1 is MNHEY, CDR2 SVGAGI. The CDR3 consists of 13 residues. The CDR3 reads CASSPDLFGEQYF. In nucleotides, the CDR3 is TGTGCCAGCAGTCCCGATTTGTTCGGGGAGCAGTACTTC.

This clone has a single count. This chain links TRBV6-6 with TRBJ1-3, with D possibly being TRBD1 (5 bases). V was cut by 2 bases and J by 10 bases, with 15 bases left in between. The CDR3 covers 14 residues. Per the germline V gene, CDR1 is MNHNY and CDR2 is SVGAGI (reference sequence). The CDR3 reads CASSYGGRGGTIYF. CDR3 coding DNA: TGTGCCAGCAGTTACGGGGGGAGGGGTGGGACCATATATTTT.

V gene TRBV5-1 combines with J gene TRBJ2-1; 7 nucleotides line up with TRBD1. Germline trimming cut 4 bases from V and 5 bases from J; bases unmatched to any gene: 6. The germline gives CDR1 SGHRS, CDR2 YFSETQ. The CDR3 covers 14 residues. The CDR3, as DNA: TGCGCCAGCAGCATGGGGACAGAAAACAATGAGCAGTTCTTC. Amino acid sequence: CASSMGTENNEQFF.

The chain links TRBV27 to TRBJ2-7; 7 positions match TRBD1. The ends lost 8 bases at V and 1 base at J; junction bases unmatched: 8. Germline CDR1 is MNHEY and CDR2 is SMNVEV (reference sequence). CDR3 length equals 14 residues. The CDR3 loop is CASSPDRRSYEQYF. CDR3 bases: TGTGCCAGCTCCCCGGACAGGAGGTCCTACGAGCAGTACTTC.

This clone was seen just once. CDR3 DNA sequence: TGTGCCAGCAGCACCTCTTCGGGGAATGAAAAACTGTTTTTT. It translates to CASSTSSGNEKLFF. The rearrangement joins TRBV7-9 to TRBJ1-4; D call uncertain. V shed 5 bases and J shed 5 bases, with 12 bases lying between them. This CDR3 is built from 14 residues. CDR1 SEHNR and CDR2 FQNEAQ come from the germline V gene (reference sequence).

The chain has TRBV2 and TRBJ2-7; the match to TRBD1 covers 9 bases. Trimming cost V 5 bases and J 2 bases; bases outside gene matches: 1. The CDR3 spans 13 residues. Germline CDR1 and CDR2: SNHLY and FYNNEI. The CDR3 loop is CASSWTGAYEQYF. CDR3 bases: TGTGCCAGCAGTTGGACAGGGGCCTACGAGCAGTACTTC.

The chain employs TRBV28 and TRBJ1-3, with D perhaps TRBD1 (5 bases). Germline V gene lookup returns CDR1 MDHEN and CDR2 SYDVKM. CDR3 length equals 12 residues. Trimming removed 7 bases from V and 6 bases from J, with 10 bases in between. CDR3 in amino acids: CASTRQLNTIYF. CDR3 bases: TGTGCCAGCACCCGACAGTTAAACACCATATATTTT.

The rearrangement links TRBV13 to TRBJ2-1, with TRBD2 matching 7 bases. Germline trimming cut 5 bases from V and 2 bases from J; bases unmatched to any gene: 15. Germline loops: CDR1 PRHDT, CDR2 FYEKMQ (reference sequence). This CDR3 contains 18 residues. The CDR3 sequence is CASSGRGDPGVPYNEQFF. CDR3 nucleotide sequence: TGTGCCAGCAGCGGCCGGGGGGACCCGGGAGTCCCCTACAATGAGCAGTTCTTC.

CDR3 residues: CASSWGGREQFF. The CDR3 region has the DNA TGTGCCAGCAGTTGGGGGGGGCGTGAGCAGTTCTTC. This chain connects TRBV6-5 to TRBJ2-1, with a possible D match to TRBD2 (7 bases). Between the trimmed V and J ends, which lost 4 bases and 9 bases, there was a span of 10 bases. Germline lookup yields CDR1 MNHEY and CDR2 SVGAGI. This CDR3 region has 12 residues.

J is TRBJ1-3 and V is TRBV10-3; D possibly corresponds to TRBD1 (6 bases). The CDR3 totals 15 residues. Per germline, CDR1 ENHRY and CDR2 SYGVKD. Between the trimmed V and J ends, which lost 7 bases and 1 base, there was a span of 14 bases. This chain's CDR3 is CAITLDSNSGNTIYF. CDR3 nucleotides: TGTGCCATCACCTTGGACAGCAATTCTGGAAACACCATATATTTT.

J is TRBJ2-7 and V is TRBV10-2; 11 bases agree with TRBD1. The CDR3 spans 16 residues. Germline-derived CDR1 and CDR2 are WSHSY and SAAADI. V gave up 4 bases and J gave up 7 bases; unmatched junction bases: 12. The CDR3 here is CASSVLAGQGVGEQYF. The DNA of the CDR3 is TGCGCCAGCAGTGTATTAGCGGGACAGGGGGTCGGAGAGCAGTACTTC.

The V gene is TRBV21-1, the J gene TRBJ1-1; the D call TRBD1 from the table was never checked on the DNA. TRBV21-1 is listed as a pseudogene. The CDR3 runs 17 residues. The CDR3 DNA reads TGTGCCAGCAGCAAAGCTGACGGGACAGGGATGAACACTGAAGCTTTCTTT. It is translated as CASSKADGTGMNTEAFF.

The chain has TRBV9 and TRBJ1-6, with D possibly matching TRBD1 (5 bases). Germline V gene lookup returns CDR1 SGDLS and CDR2 YYNGEE. Trimming left V 3 bases short and J 7 bases short, with 20 bases between. The length of the CDR3 is 17 residues. CDR3 region: CASSANRLRGSNSPLHF. CDR3 nucleotide sequence: TGTGCCAGCAGCGCTAACAGGCTAAGAGGTTCCAATTCACCCCTCCACTTT.

The chain carries TRBV7-2 and TRBJ1-1, with D hard to call. The CDR3 covers 13 residues. Looked up from germline, CDR1 is SGHTA and CDR2 is FQGNSA. Deletions cut 4 bases from V and 1 base from J, with 7 bases between. This chain's CDR3 is CASSYTRNTEAFF. In DNA, the CDR3 is TGTGCCAGCAGCTACACCAGGAACACTGAAGCTTTCTTT.

This chain links TRBV5-6 with TRBJ2-3, with 9 bases identical to TRBD1. CDR1 and CDR2 from the germline V gene are SGHDT and YYEEEE. With 4 bases clipped from V and 0 bases from J, the junction kept 9 bases outside the gene matches. The CDR3 runs to 17 residues. CDR3 loop: CASSTGGLGTSTDTQYF. The CDR3 nucleotides read TGTGCCAGCAGCACAGGGGGCCTTGGGACTAGCACAGATACGCAGTATTTT.

The V and J genes are TRBV18 and TRBJ1-5; possible D gene TRBD1, 5 bases. The CDR3 length is 14 residues. Trimming cost V 3 bases and J 1 base, with 7 bases left between them. Per the germline V gene, CDR1 is KGHSH and CDR2 is LQKENI. The CDR3 here is CASSPGGSNQPQHF. Written as DNA, the CDR3 is TGTGCCAGCTCACCCGGGGGGAGCAATCAGCCCCAGCATTTT.

The chain has TRBV19 and TRBJ2-7; TRBD2 agrees at 7 bases. J was trimmed by 3 bases and V by 6 bases; bases with no gene match: 14. The CDR3 covers 16 residues. Germline values: CDR1 LNHDA, CDR2 SQIVND (reference sequence). The CDR3 coding sequence is TGTGCCAGTAGCCCGGGGGGTGGCGGGAGATTCTACGAGCAGTACTTC. It is translated as CASSPGGGGRFYEQYF.

The CDR3 loop reads CAISDQGRYGYTF. The CDR3 DNA reads as TGTGCCATCAGTGACCAGGGGCGGTATGGCTACACCTTC. This chain uses TRBV10-3 with TRBJ1-2, with D maybe TRBD1 (6 bases). This CDR3 contains 13 residues. V shed 3 bases and J shed 5 bases, with 10 bases lying between them. CDR1 is ENHRY and CDR2 is SYGVKD in the germline V gene.

V gene TRBV10-3 combines with J gene TRBJ2-2; perhaps TRBD1 as D (5 bases). The CDR3 is 14 residues long. Germline loops: CDR1 ENHRY, CDR2 SYGVKD. Trimming left V 4 bases short and J 4 bases short, with 10 bases between. The CDR3 bases are TGTGCCATCAGTGGGTTGACAGTCACCGGGGAGCTGTTTTTT. This gives the protein CAISGLTVTGELFF.

The chain couples TRBV5-1 to TRBJ2-7; 9 bases line up with TRBD1. The CDR3 extends over 14 amino acids. CDR1 and CDR2 from the germline V gene are SGHRS and YFSETQ. V trimming: 3 bases; J trimming: 3 bases; junction bases outside the gene matches: 4. CDR3 in amino acids: CASSSGTGNYEQYF. In nucleotides, the CDR3 is TGCGCCAGCAGCTCCGGGACAGGGAACTACGAGCAGTACTTC.

The V and J genes are TRBV9 and TRBJ2-1, with D perhaps TRBD1 (5 bases). V lost 0 bases and J lost 6, with 16 bases in between. CDR3 length: 16 residues. The germline CDR1 and CDR2 sequences are SGDLS and YYNGEE. The CDR3 region is CASSVVGAGQRNEQFF. The CDR3 DNA reads TGTGCCAGCAGCGTAGTAGGGGCAGGTCAACGCAATGAGCAGTTCTTC.

The chain employs TRBV13 and TRBJ2-1; D possibly corresponds to TRBD1 (6 bases). The germline CDR1 and CDR2 sequences are PRHDT and FYEKMQ (reference sequence). The CDR3 has 17 residues. Trimming took off 1 base at V and 0 bases at J, with 13 bases between the two ends. The CDR3 nucleotides are TGTGCCAGCAGCTTAGAAAGAACAGGGAGCTCCTACAATGAGCAGTTCTTC. This codes for CASSLERTGSSYNEQFF.